In this sample, the clone carrying this T cell receptor (beta chain) turned up a few times. The data stem from a study of T cell responses to AZD1222 COVID-19 vaccine. Here immunoSEQ multiplex PCR was the method, and the copy in TCRdb shows in-frame clones only, minus some. The top ten hold 0.55% of the sample, which has around 250,000 clones, 93% seen once. Trimming stripped 6 bases from V and 0 bases from J, with 15 bases between. The CDR3 consists of 17 residues. CDR1 is KGHSH, CDR2 LQKENI, per germline. The TCR comes from an adult in good health. The chain employs TRBV18 and TRBJ2-6; D is unclear. The material sequenced was peripheral blood, taken on day 0 of AZD1222 vaccination. CDR3 sequence (DNA): TGTGCCAGCTCCCTGCCGGTAGGGTACTCTGGGGCCAACGTCCTGACTTTC. Residues: CASSLPVGYSGANVLTF.